Given below is one TCR beta chain in context. CDR3 length: 15 residues. Germline assignment: CDR1 MGHRA and CDR2 YSYEKL. The V segment lost 8 bases and the J segment 8 bases; nucleotides outside the gene matches: 11. Per the study methods: Amplifying reference gene primers gave estimates of nucleated cell counts. Produced via immunoSEQ multiplex PCR; TCRdb's table is partial and in-frame only. D and trimming were read from the DNA, whereas the V and J calls and clone size are those reported in that table. The table has roughly 92,000 clones, around 80% seen once. The data are from a study of blood T cell repertoires in COVID-19. Study-level information: Both acute and convalescent COVID-19 samples were obtained from the United States, Italy and Spain.

V and J are TRBV4-1 and TRBJ1-4; 10 bases are a match to TRBD1. What was sequenced was peripheral blood. The receptor was derived from a woman at least 80 years old with active or convalescent COVID-19. The CDR3 sequence: CASAPGDRGDEKLFF. The CDR3 DNA sequence: TGCGCCAGCGCCCCAGGGGACAGGGGCGACGAAAAACTGTTTTTT.